This T cell receptor (beta chain) was documented in a study of blood T cell repertoires in COVID-19. Across the whole study: Each recovered donor of Cohort 3 presented with two negative PCRs, clearance, or symptom resolution. Sites in the United States, Italy and Spain provided acute and convalescent COVID-19 samples.

This clone appeared a few times. Authors' methods: Reference gene primer amplification yielded estimated nucleated cell counts. The method was immunoSEQ multiplex PCR; TCRdb's version includes in-frame clones alone and lacks a portion of them. V and J calls and clone size come straight from that table; D and trimming were deduced from the DNA. The sample has a few hundred thousand clones; 87% are singletons. This clonotype was sampled from a man aged 25 to 40 in a cohort exposed to, infected with or recovered from COVID-19 (not recorded which). The sequenced sample was PBMCs or T cells enriched from blood (not recorded which).

The CDR3 DNA sequence: TGTGCCAGCAGTTTACTTAGCTCCTATAATTCACCCCTCCACTTT. Translated, it gives CASSLLSSYNSPLHF. This chain joins TRBV28 and TRBJ1-6; D gene unclear. Trimming stripped 2 bases from V and 0 bases from J, with 5 bases between. This CDR3 has 15 residues. Germline V gene sequence: CDR1 MDHEN, CDR2 SYDVKM.